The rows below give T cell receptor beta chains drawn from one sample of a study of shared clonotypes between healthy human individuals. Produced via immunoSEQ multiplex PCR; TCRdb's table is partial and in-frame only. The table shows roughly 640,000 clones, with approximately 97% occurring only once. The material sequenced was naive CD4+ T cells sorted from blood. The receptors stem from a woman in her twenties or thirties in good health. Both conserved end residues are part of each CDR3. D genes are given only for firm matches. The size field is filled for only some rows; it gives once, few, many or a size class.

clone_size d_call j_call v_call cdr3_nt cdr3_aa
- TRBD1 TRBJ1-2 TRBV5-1 TGCGCCAGCAGCGCGGGACAGGGCGGCTATGGCTACACCTTC CASSAGQGGYGYTF
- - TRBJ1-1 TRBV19 TGTGCCAGTAGTATTCAGGGTGTCCGGGTCGGGACTGAAGCTTTCTTT CASSIQGVRVGTEAFF
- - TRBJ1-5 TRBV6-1 TGTGCCAGCAGGGGGGAGGTTGGCAATCAGCCCCAGCATTTT CASRGEVGNQPQHF
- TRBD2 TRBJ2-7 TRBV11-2 TGTGCCAGCAGCCCGCCCACTAGCGGGTTTTACGAGCAGTACTTC CASSPPTSGFYEQYF
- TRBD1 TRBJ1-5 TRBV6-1 TGTGCCAGCATTTCGGGACAGGGTATTAATCAGCCCCAGCATTTT CASISGQGINQPQHF
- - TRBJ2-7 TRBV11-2 TGTGCCAGCAGCTTCCGCGGCTCTTACAACGAGCAGTACTTC CASSFRGSYNEQYF
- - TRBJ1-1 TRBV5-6 TGTGCCAGCAGCTTGGACAGGCAGGACACTGAAGCTTTCTTT CASSLDRQDTEAFF
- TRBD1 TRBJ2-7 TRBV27 TGTGCCAGCAGGAAGGACAGGGACAACAACACCTCCTACGAGCAGTACTTC CASRKDRDNNTSYEQYF
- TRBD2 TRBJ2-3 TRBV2 TGTGCCAGCAGTGTGATTAGCGGGAGGGCAGATACGCAGTATTTT CASSVISGRADTQYF
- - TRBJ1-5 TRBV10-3 TGTGCCATCAGTGAGTCGAATCTAGGACGGCCGGGGACTCAGCCCCAGCATTTT CAISESNLGRPGTQPQHF
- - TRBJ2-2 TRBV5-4 TGTGCCAGCAGCCGAAGGGGCGGGACCCGAAACACCGGGGAGCTGTTTTTT CASSRRGGTRNTGELFF
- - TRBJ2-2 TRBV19 TGTGCCAGTAGCCCACAGGTCGGGGAGCTGTTTTTT CASSPQVGELFF
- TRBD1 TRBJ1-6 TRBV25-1 TGTGCCAGCAGTGAACTCGGGACAGCCCACGAATATAATTCACCCCTCCACTTT CASSELGTAHEYNSPLHF
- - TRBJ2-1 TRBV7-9 TGTGCCAGCAGCTTATTCAGACTCGGGGGCAATGAGCAGTTCTTC CASSLFRLGGNEQFF
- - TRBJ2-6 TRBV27 TGTGCCAGCGGCGGGACAGCGAGCTCTGGGGCCAACGTCCTGACTTTC CASGGTASSGANVLTF
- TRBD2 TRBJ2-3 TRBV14 TGTGCCAGCAGCCAATTAGTCGGCGGGAGGGCCGGCACAGATACGCAGTATTTT CASSQLVGGRAGTDTQYF
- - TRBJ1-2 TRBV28 TGTGCCAGCAGTTTATCCCCGGATGGCTACACCTTC CASSLSPDGYTF
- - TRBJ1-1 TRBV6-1 TGTGCCAGCTCCCCCCGGGGGAACACTGAAGCTTTCTTT CASSPRGNTEAFF
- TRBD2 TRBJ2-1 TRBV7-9 TGTGCCAGCAGCTTAGCGACTAGCGGGTCCTACAATGAGCAGTTCTTC CASSLATSGSYNEQFF
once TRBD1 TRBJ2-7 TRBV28 TGTGCCAGCAGTTCCCCTGGGGACAGGGAGTTTTTTTGCGAGCAGTACTTC CASSSPGDREFFCEQYF
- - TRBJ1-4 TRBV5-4 TGTGCCAGCAGCTTGGGAGACAGTACTAATGAAAAACTGTTTTTT CASSLGDSTNEKLFF
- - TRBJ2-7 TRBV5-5 TGTGCCAGCAGCTTTTTGCAGGGGAACCCTTACGAGCAGTACTTC CASSFLQGNPYEQYF
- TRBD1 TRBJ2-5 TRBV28 TGTGCCAGCAGCAGCCTTGGGACAGCCCAGCAAGAGACCCAGTACTTC CASSSLGTAQQETQYF
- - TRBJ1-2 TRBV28 TGTGCCAGCACCTTATGGCAGGGTAGGGATGGCTACACCTTC CASTLWQGRDGYTF
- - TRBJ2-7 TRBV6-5 TGTGCCAGCAGTAGTTTACGGGCGAACAAATACGAGCAGTACTTC CASSSLRANKYEQYF
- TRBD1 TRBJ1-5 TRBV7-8 TGTGCCAGCAGCTTACGGGACAGGGGACCTTTGAGCAATCAGCCCCAGCATTTT CASSLRDRGPLSNQPQHF
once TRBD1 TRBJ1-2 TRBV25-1 TGTGCCAGCAGTGAAGGACAGGCGGACGGAATTGGCTACACCTTC CASSEGQADGIGYTF
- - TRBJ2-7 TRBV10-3 TGTGCCATCAGGCCGATACTAGGTTACGAGCAGTACTTC CAIRPILGYEQYF
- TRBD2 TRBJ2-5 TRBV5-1 TGCGCCAGCAGCTTTTATAGCGGGAGGGCAGAGACCCAGTACTTC CASSFYSGRAETQYF
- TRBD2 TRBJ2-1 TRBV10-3 TGTGCCAGCGGTGCCGGGACTAGCGGAGCCAATGAGCAGTTCTTC CASGAGTSGANEQFF
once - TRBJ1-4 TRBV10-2 TGCGCCAGCAGCTCTTCTTCGGAAAGGATTCCAGCAACTAATGAAAAACTGTTTTTT CASSSSSERIPATNEKLFF
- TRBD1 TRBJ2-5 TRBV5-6 TGTGCCAGCAGCTCCCGGACAGGGATCCAAGAGACCCAGTACTTC CASSSRTGIQETQYF
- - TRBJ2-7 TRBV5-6 TGTGCCAGCAGCTCGGATGGTGAGCAGTACTTC CASSSDGEQYF
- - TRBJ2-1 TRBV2 TGTGCCAGCAGTGTTTTGCGGAGAAACTACAATGAGCAGTTCTTC CASSVLRRNYNEQFF
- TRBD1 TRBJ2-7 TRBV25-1 TGTGCCAGCAGTAAATCCGGGACAGGGTCAGGCGAGCAGTACTTC CASSKSGTGSGEQYF
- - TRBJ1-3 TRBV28 TGTGCCAGCAGCCTTTTCTCTGGAAACACCATATATTTT CASSLFSGNTIYF
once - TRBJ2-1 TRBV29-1 TGCAGCTTTTTCTTGGGGCTGAGCTCCTACAATGAGCAGTTCTTC CSFFLGLSSYNEQFF
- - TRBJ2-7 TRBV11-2 TGTGCCAGCCGGATTAACACAGGGATGGACGAGCAGTACTTC CASRINTGMDEQYF
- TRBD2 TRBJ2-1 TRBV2 TGTGCCAGCAGTGACTGGACTAGCGCTCCAGCGGGTGAGCAGTTCTTC CASSDWTSAPAGEQFF
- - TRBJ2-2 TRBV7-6 TGTGCCAGCAGCCCCGTGTCTGGGATAACCGGGGAGCTGTTTTTT CASSPVSGITGELFF
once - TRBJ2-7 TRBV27 TGTGCCAGCAGTTTAATCGGGACCTACGAGCAGTACTTC CASSLIGTYEQYF
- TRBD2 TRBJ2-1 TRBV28 TGTGCCAGCAGCTCGACTAGCGGGAGGGTGAATGAGCAGTTCTTC CASSSTSGRVNEQFF
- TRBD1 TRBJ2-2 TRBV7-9 TGTGCCAGCAGGGTGGGGACAGGGAGCAGAACCGGGGAGCTGTTTTTT CASRVGTGSRTGELFF
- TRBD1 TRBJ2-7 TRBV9 TGTGCCAGCAGCCCTCGGGGACAGGATGCCTACGAGCAGTACTTC CASSPRGQDAYEQYF
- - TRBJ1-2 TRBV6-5 TGTGCCAGCAGGTTTGAGGGTGGCTACACCTTC CASRFEGGYTF
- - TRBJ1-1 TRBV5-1 TGCGCCAGCAGCTCTAGCAGGATAGAGAACACTGAAGCTTTCTTT CASSSSRIENTEAFF
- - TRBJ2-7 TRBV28 TGTGCCAGCAGTATCCCCCGGGACCCTATATACTACGAGCAGTACTTC CASSIPRDPIYYEQYF
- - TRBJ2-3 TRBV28 TGTGCCAGCAGGCTGACAACTAGCACAGATACGCAGTATTTT CASRLTTSTDTQYF
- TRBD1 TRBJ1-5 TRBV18 TGTGCCAGCTCACCACCCGGGACAGGGGGCTATAGCAATCAGCCCCAGCATTTT CASSPPGTGGYSNQPQHF
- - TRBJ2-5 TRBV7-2 TGTGCCAGCAGCTCCTTACAGGGCTACCAAGAGACCCAGTACTTC CASSSLQGYQETQYF
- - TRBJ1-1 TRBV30 TGTGCCTGTGCCAGGGGTAAGACTGAAGCTTTCTTT CACARGKTEAFF
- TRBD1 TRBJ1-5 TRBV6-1 TGTGCCAGCAGTGAAAGGGGGCGATTTGGCAATCAGCCCCAGCATTTT CASSERGRFGNQPQHF
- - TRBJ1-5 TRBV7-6 TGTGCCAGCAGCTTCGTAACAGGGCCGTCCCAGCATTTT CASSFVTGPSQHF
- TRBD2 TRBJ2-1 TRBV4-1 TGCGCCAGCAGCCAGGGACTAGCGGGAAGAGGTGAGCAGTTCTTC CASSQGLAGRGEQFF
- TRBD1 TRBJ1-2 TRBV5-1 TGCGCCAGCAGCCGTTCGACAGGGGCTAACTATGGCTACACCTTC CASSRSTGANYGYTF
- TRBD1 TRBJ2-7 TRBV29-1 TGCAGCGTCGGCCGGGACAGGGGCTACGAGCAGTACTTC CSVGRDRGYEQYF
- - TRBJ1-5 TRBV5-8 TGTGCCAGCAGCTTGATGTACAGGAGAAATCAGCCCCAGCATTTT CASSLMYRRNQPQHF
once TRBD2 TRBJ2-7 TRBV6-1 TGTGCCAGCAGAAAAGCGGGGGCGTCCTACGAGCAGTACTTC CASRKAGASYEQYF
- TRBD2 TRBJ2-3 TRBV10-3 TGTGCCATCAGACTAGCGGGAGTCTCAGATACGCAGTATTTT CAIRLAGVSDTQYF